These 19 T cell receptor beta chains were sequenced from one sample in a study of blood T cell repertoires in COVID-19. Libraries were prepared by immunoSEQ multiplex PCR; TCRdb keeps only in-frame clonotypes and omits some of them. This table holds more than 25,000 clones, approximately 92% found once. The sample consisted of peripheral blood. The origin of the receptors is a man older than 75 with acute or convalescent COVID-19.

This chain uses TRBV11-2 with TRBJ2-2, with 9 positions matching TRBD1. Germline V gene data show CDR1 as SGHAT and CDR2 as FQNNGV. The J segment lost 3 bases and the V segment lost 3 bases, leaving 14 bases of the junction unmatched. The CDR3 totals 19 residues. CDR3 amino acids: CASSFCIARDRVDTGELFF. DNA for the CDR3: TGTGCCAGCAGCTTTTGTATCGCGCGGGACAGGGTGGACACCGGGGAGCTGTTTTTT.

The rearrangement uses TRBV19 and TRBJ1-6; the match to TRBD1 covers 12 bases. The germline gives CDR1 LNHDA, CDR2 SQIVND (reference sequence). Unmatched junction bases numbered 6, after V lost 7 bases and J lost 8 bases. This CDR3 contains 15 residues. The CDR3 sequence: CASMGTGGAHSPLHF. DNA for the CDR3: TGTGCCAGTATGGGGACAGGGGGCGCGCATTCACCCCTCCACTTT.

V gene TRBV5-4 combines with J gene TRBJ2-1; tentatively, D is TRBD2 (7 bases). V gave up 2 bases and J gave up 0 bases, with 15 bases separating them. The germline CDR1 and CDR2 sequences are SGHNT and YYREEE (reference sequence). CDR3 size: 17 residues. The CDR3 bases are TGTGCCAGCAGCTTAGGGGGGGGGCCTAGCTCCTACAATGAGCAGTTCTTC. Its protein product is CASSLGGGPSSYNEQFF.

The chain couples TRBV27 to TRBJ2-3; 7 bases fit TRBD2. The CDR3 consists of 15 residues. Trimming at V came to 7 bases and at J to 0 bases, leaving 7 bases not matched to a gene. Germline CDR1 is MNHEY and CDR2 is SMNVEV (reference sequence). The CDR3 protein is CASTRDYRSTDTQYF. The CDR3 DNA reads as TGTGCCAGCACCAGGGACTACCGCAGCACAGATACGCAGTATTTT.

V and J are TRBV3-1 (or the pseudogene TRBV3-2) and TRBJ2-7; weak D call: TRBD2 (5 bases). This CDR3 is built from 14 residues. The V end lost 4 bases, the J end lost 1 base, and 11 bases lay between the germline ends. In germline, CDR1 is LGHDT, CDR2 YNNKEL (reference sequence). Written as DNA, the CDR3 is TGTGCCAGCAGCCCCCCCAGCGGTTCCTACGAGCAGTACTTC. This sequence encodes CASSPPSGSYEQYF.

The chain joins TRBV5-4 to TRBJ2-1; 9 positions agree with TRBD1. This CDR3 has 14 residues. The junction had 5 bases not matched to a gene; V was cut back by 4 bases and J by 6 bases. From germline, CDR1 is SGHNT and CDR2 YYREEE (reference sequence). The CDR3 DNA sequence: TGTGCCAGCAGCGGGGGGACAGGGTTCAATGAGCAGTTCTTC. As protein: CASSGGTGFNEQFF.

This clone came up a few times. The rearrangement uses TRBV11-3 and TRBJ1-3; TRBD1 might be the D (5 bases). In germline, CDR1 is SGHNT, CDR2 YENEEA. The CDR3 contains 15 residues. V was pared by 5 bases and J by 0 bases, with 11 bases between. The CDR3 DNA reads TGTGCCAGCAGCCTCGGACAAGACTCTGGAAACACCATATATTTT. Translated, it gives CASSLGQDSGNTIYF.

This chain uses TRBV19 with TRBJ2-2, with D perhaps TRBD1 (5 bases). This CDR3 is built from 15 residues. With 1 base removed from V and 0 bases from J, the gap between germline ends came to 6 bases. Germline lookup yields CDR1 LNHDA and CDR2 SQIVND (reference sequence). CDR3 sequence (DNA): TGTGCCAGTAGTATAGTCAGGGCGAACACCGGGGAGCTGTTTTTT. Translated: CASSIVRANTGELFF.

This clone was detected once. The CDR3 DNA is TGTGCCAGCCAACAGGGTGGCGCTGGAAACACCATATATTTT. Amino acids: CASQQGGAGNTIYF. The V call is TRBV28, the J call TRBJ1-3, with D perhaps TRBD1 (6 bases). CDR1 and CDR2 (germline): MDHEN, SYDVKM. V was clipped by 8 bases and J by 2 bases, with 13 bases between them. The CDR3 contains 14 residues.

This clone was detected only a few times. The rearrangement joins TRBV10-3 to TRBJ1-6; 9 bases match TRBD1. V was pared by 10 bases and J by 4 bases, with 5 bases of the junction left unmatched. There are 14 residues in the CDR3. Germline V CDR1 and CDR2: ENHRY, SYGVKD. The CDR3 region is CATWTGEYNSPLHF. Here the CDR3 DNA reads TGTGCCACCTGGACAGGGGAGTATAATTCACCCCTCCACTTT.

The CDR3 sequence: CASSPGGGRTEAFF. CDR3 nucleotides: TGTGCCAGCTCACCCGGGGGGGGGAGGACTGAAGCTTTCTTT. The chain has TRBV18 and TRBJ1-1; tentatively, D is TRBD1 (5 bases). CDR3 length equals 14 residues. Germline V gene sequence: CDR1 KGHSH, CDR2 LQKENI. V was cut by 3 bases and J by 5 bases, with 13 bases left in between. Drawing the rest from reference TRBV18 and TRBJ1-1, the complete variable domain is NAGVMQNPRHLVRRRGQEARLRCSPMKGHSHVYWYRQLPEEGLKFMVYLQKENIIDESGMPKERFSAEFPKEGPSILRIQQVVRGDSAAYFCASSPGGGRTEAFFGQGTRLTVV.

This rearrangement joins TRBV24-1 to TRBJ2-2, with a possible D match to TRBD1 (5 bases). The CDR3 contains 16 residues. Germline assignment: CDR1 KGHDR and CDR2 SFDVKD. Trimming took 3 bases from V and 4 from J, leaving 14 bases between them. CDR3 bases: TGTGCCACCAGTGATCCCCTGCCAGGGCCCACCGGGGAGCTGTTTTTT. Encoded protein: CATSDPLPGPTGELFF.

J is TRBJ2-7 and V is TRBV5-1, with 8 bases lining up with TRBD1. Germline V lookup: CDR1 SGHRS, CDR2 YFSETQ. V was pared by 0 bases and J by 6 bases, with 5 bases of the junction left unmatched. The CDR3 extends over 14 amino acids. CDR3 loop: CASSLVQGASEQYF. The CDR3 bases are TGCGCCAGCAGCTTGGTTCAGGGGGCGTCCGAGCAGTACTTC.

The CDR3 nucleotides read TGTGCCAGCAGTGCGACCTTTGGGGGAGGCTTTAATTCACCCCTCCACTTT. Protein sequence: CASSATFGGGFNSPLHF. V and J are TRBV27 and TRBJ1-6; D is perhaps TRBD1 (5 bases). V dropped 5 bases and J dropped 6 bases, with 20 bases sitting between them. The CDR3 length is 17 residues. Germline CDR1 reads MNHEY; CDR2 reads SMNVEV (reference sequence).

This chain joins TRBV4-1 and TRBJ2-3, with TRBD2 matching 10 bases. V shed 1 base, J shed 4 bases, and the junction held 8 bases outside the gene matches. This CDR3 region has 17 residues. Germline V CDR1 and CDR2: MGHRA, YSYEKL. CDR3 nucleotide sequence: TGCGCCAGCAGCCAAGCTTGGTCAGCGGGGGGGCCAGATACGCAGTATTTT. Translated, it gives CASSQAWSAGGPDTQYF.

This sequence joins TRBV6-4 and TRBJ2-2; 10 nucleotides line up with TRBD1. The CDR3 is made up of 16 amino acids. V lost 6 bases, J lost 4 bases, and 8 bases stayed unmatched. Germline V gene data show CDR1 as MRHNA and CDR2 as SNTAGT. The CDR3 DNA sequence: TGTGCCAGCAGCTCCGGGACAGGGGCTGGCACCGGGGAGCTGTTTTTT. Its protein product is CASSSGTGAGTGELFF.

The chain is built from TRBV18 and TRBJ1-4; D gene unclear. Germline CDR1 is KGHSH and CDR2 is LQKENI. The CDR3 runs 13 residues. V gave up 3 bases and J gave up 5 bases, with 7 bases separating them. The CDR3 DNA reads as TGTGCCAGCTCACCTTCAGGAAATGAAAAACTGTTTTTT. It is translated as CASSPSGNEKLFF.

This chain uses TRBV6-5 with TRBJ1-6, with 9 nucleotides matching TRBD1. The V and J ends lost 5 bases and 7 bases, in that order; junction bases with no gene match: 3. CDR3 size: 14 residues. Germline-derived CDR1 and CDR2 are MNHEY and SVGAGI. CDR3 coding DNA: TGTGCCAGCAGTAGGGGGACAGGGAATTCACCCCTCCACTTT. Its protein is CASSRGTGNSPLHF.

The rearrangement uses TRBV7-6 and TRBJ2-5, with 14 bases that match TRBD2. CDR1 is SGHVS, CDR2 FNYEAQ, per germline. The ends lost 5 bases at V and 5 bases at J; junction bases unmatched: 7. The CDR3 sequence is 16 residues long. CDR3 sequence (DNA): TGTGCCAGCAGCCGGGGACTAGCGGGGGTCGGTGAGACCCAGTACTTC. Amino acid sequence: CASSRGLAGVGETQYF.